A selection of T cell receptor beta chains follows, all from one sample in a study of blood T cell repertoires in COVID-19. Data came from immunoSEQ multiplex PCR; TCRdb stores just in-frame clones and leaves some out. This table has fewer than 95,000 clones, less than 85% appearing once. The specimen sequenced was peripheral blood. These TCRs come from a man aged 65-85 years with COVID-19, enrolled during active disease. Both conserved end residues are part of each CDR3. The D gene is left open where the match is weak. The listing skips clone size in some rows; elsewhere it reads once, few, many or a size class.

len	d_gene	abundance	j_gene	v_gene	CDR3nt	CDR3aa
14	TRBD1	once	TRBJ1-4	TRBV6-4	TGTGCCAGCAGTGACTCGAGGAAGGGGGCAGAACTGTTTTTT	CASSDSRKGAELFF
14	NA	NA	TRBJ1-3	TRBV5-5	TGTGCCAGCAGCTTGGGCAGCTCTGGAAACACCATATATTTT	CASSLGSSGNTIYF
15	NA	few	TRBJ1-2	TRBV6-5	TGTGCCAGCAGTTACTCTGCGGGAAGTGGCTATGGCTACACCTTC	CASSYSAGSGYGYTF
14	NA	NA	TRBJ2-3	TRBV7-3	TGTGCCAGCAGCTCCGGACAGACGACAGATACGCAGTATTTT	CASSSGQTTDTQYF
15	TRBD1	NA	TRBJ2-3	TRBV28	TGTGCCAGCAGTTGGGACAGGGGGCGGACAGATACGCAGTATTTT	CASSWDRGRTDTQYF
14	TRBD1	NA	TRBJ1-2	TRBV27	TGTGCCAGCAGCTTCATCCGAGACAGGGATGGCTACACCTTC	CASSFIRDRDGYTF
13	NA	NA	TRBJ2-7	TRBV5-1	TGCGCCAGCAGCTTGGATGGCCGATACGAGCAGTACTTC	CASSLDGRYEQYF
13	NA	once	TRBJ1-1	TRBV28	TGTGCCAGCAGTCCAGGGATTAACACTGAAGCTTTCTTT	CASSPGINTEAFF
13	NA	NA	TRBJ1-1	TRBV29-1	TGCAGCGCCCAGGGCTGGGCGATAGGTGAAGCTTTCTTT	CSAQGWAIGEAFF
15	NA	NA	TRBJ1-5	TRBV2	TGTGCCAGCAGTGACGGGGGATGGGCCCGTCAGCCCCAGCATTTT	CASSDGGWARQPQHF
18	TRBD2	NA	TRBJ2-3	TRBV4-1	TGCGCCAGCAGCCAAGAATTAAGGCTAGCGGGAGGGCAGGATACGCAGTATTTT	CASSQELRLAGGQDTQYF
13	NA	NA	TRBJ1-1	TRBV27	TGTGCCAGCAGTTTATCCCGGAACACTGAAGCTTTCTTT	CASSLSRNTEAFF
14	TRBD2	NA	TRBJ2-1	TRBV9	TGTGCCAGCAGCGTAGGCGGGACTAGCGATGAGCAGTTCTTC	CASSVGGTSDEQFF
17	TRBD1	NA	TRBJ1-5	TRBV24-1	TGTGCCACCAGTGATTTTAAGGGGACAGGGTCGGCTCAGCCCCAGCATTTT	CATSDFKGTGSAQPQHF
20	TRBD2	NA	TRBJ2-1	TRBV10-3	TGTGCCATCAGTGATGTGCCAGGGTGGGCTAGCGGGAGAATCTACAATGAGCAGTTCTTC	CAISDVPGWASGRIYNEQFF
16	NA	NA	TRBJ2-3	TRBV28	TGTGCCAGCAGCTCAGGAGGGGTAGTCTACACAGATACGCAGTATTTT	CASSSGGVVYTDTQYF
13	NA	NA	TRBJ2-4	TRBV28	TGTGCCAGCAGTCCCGGAGGCAAAAACATTCAGTACTTC	CASSPGGKNIQYF
15	NA	NA	TRBJ2-7	TRBV28	TGTGCCAGCAGTCCTCCGGGACTGAGTATGAACGAGCAGTACTTC	CASSPPGLSMNEQYF
11	NA	NA	TRBJ2-3	TRBV11-1	TGTGCCAGCAGCTTTCAGGATACGCAGTATTTT	CASSFQDTQYF
15	NA	NA	TRBJ2-1	TRBV6-5	TGTGCCAGCATCCGTTCAGGGGTGCCCTACAATGAGCAGTTCTTC	CASIRSGVPYNEQFF
15	TRBD1	once	TRBJ1-2	TRBV18	TGTGCCAGCTCACCCCCGGGACAGCTTTACTATGGCTACACCTTC	CASSPPGQLYYGYTF
14	NA	NA	TRBJ1-4	TRBV5-6	TGTGCCAGCAGCTACGGGTTAGGCCCTGAAAAACTGTTTTTT	CASSYGLGPEKLFF
15	TRBD1	NA	TRBJ1-4	TRBV18	TGTGCCAGCTCACCGCGGACAGGTATTAATGAAAAACTGTTTTTT	CASSPRTGINEKLFF
15	NA	NA	TRBJ2-1	TRBV11-2	TGTGCCAGCAGCTCGGACACCACCTTCTACAATGAGCAGTTCTTC	CASSSDTTFYNEQFF
14	NA	NA	TRBJ2-7	TRBV6-1	TGTGCCAGCAGTGAACAGGCAGGCGCCTACGAGCAGTACTTC	CASSEQAGAYEQYF
14	NA	NA	TRBJ1-1	TRBV5-1	TGCGCCAGCATCCCCGGGGGGGGACGGACTGAAGCTTTCTTT	CASIPGGGRTEAFF
15	NA	NA	TRBJ2-3	TRBV11-3	TGTGCCAGCAGCGTCGGTAAGGGTGGGGCGGATACGCAGTATTTT	CASSVGKGGADTQYF
15	NA	NA	TRBJ1-5	TRBV2	TGTGCCAGCAGTATCGAGGCAGGGGTTAATCAGCCCCAGCATTTT	CASSIEAGVNQPQHF
13	NA	NA	TRBJ1-2	TRBV6-5	TGTGCCAGCAGCCTACAGCGGTTCAGGGGCTACACCTTC	CASSLQRFRGYTF
13	TRBD1	NA	TRBJ1-2	TRBV9	TGTGCCAGCAGCGAGACAGGGCGAAATGGCTACACCTTC	CASSETGRNGYTF
16	NA	NA	TRBJ2-7	TRBV6-5	TGTGCCAGCAGTTACTCACATGGCCAGGGTTCCTACGAGCAGTACTTC	CASSYSHGQGSYEQYF
16	TRBD1	NA	TRBJ1-5	TRBV19	TGTGCCAGTAGTATAGGGCAACAGGGGAGGTATCAGCCCCAGCATTTT	CASSIGQQGRYQPQHF
12	NA	NA	TRBJ1-1	TRBV5-1	TGCGCCAGCAGCTTTTCAGGGGTAGAAGCTTTCTTT	CASSFSGVEAFF
13	NA	few	TRBJ1-1	TRBV7-2	TGTGCCAGCAGCTATGACAGCTTCGGTGGAGCTTTCTTT	CASSYDSFGGAFF
15	NA	NA	TRBJ2-3	TRBV9	TGTGCCAGCAGCGTAGGGGCGGGACCTGCAGATACGCAGTATTTT	CASSVGAGPADTQYF
13	NA	many	TRBJ1-1	TRBV11-3	TGTGCCAGCAGCTTGGGGGGGACCGGTGAAGCTTTCTTT	CASSLGGTGEAFF
14	NA	NA	TRBJ2-5	TRBV7-3	TGTGCCAGCAGCTTAGCCAGGGTCCAAGAGACCCAGTACTTC	CASSLARVQETQYF